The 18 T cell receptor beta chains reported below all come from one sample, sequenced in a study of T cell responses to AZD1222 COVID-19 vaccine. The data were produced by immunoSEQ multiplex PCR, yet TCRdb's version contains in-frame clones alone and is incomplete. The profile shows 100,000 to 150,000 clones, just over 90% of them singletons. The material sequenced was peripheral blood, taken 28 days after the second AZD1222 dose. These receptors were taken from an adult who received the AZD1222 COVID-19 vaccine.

CDR3 sequence: CASNIQASGRTEQYF. CDR3 DNA sequence: TGTGCCAGCAATATACAGGCTAGCGGGAGAACAGAGCAGTACTTC. This rearrangement joins TRBV2 to TRBJ2-7, with TRBD2 matching 10 bases. V lost 7 bases and J lost 7; bases outside the gene matches: 13. This CDR3 has 15 amino acids. Per the germline V gene, CDR1 is SNHLY and CDR2 is FYNNEI.

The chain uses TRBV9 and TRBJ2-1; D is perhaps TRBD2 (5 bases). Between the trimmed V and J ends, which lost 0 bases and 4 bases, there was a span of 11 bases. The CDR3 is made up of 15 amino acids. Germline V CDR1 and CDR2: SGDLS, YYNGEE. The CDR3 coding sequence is TGTGCCAGCAGCGTAGGGGGAGCAATTTACAATGAGCAGTTCTTC. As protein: CASSVGGAIYNEQFF.

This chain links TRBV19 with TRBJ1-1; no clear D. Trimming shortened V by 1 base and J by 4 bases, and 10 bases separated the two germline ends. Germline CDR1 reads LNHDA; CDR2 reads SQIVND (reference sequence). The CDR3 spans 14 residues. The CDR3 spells CASSIVLQATEAFF. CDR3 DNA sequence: TGTGCCAGTAGTATAGTACTGCAGGCCACTGAAGCTTTCTTT.

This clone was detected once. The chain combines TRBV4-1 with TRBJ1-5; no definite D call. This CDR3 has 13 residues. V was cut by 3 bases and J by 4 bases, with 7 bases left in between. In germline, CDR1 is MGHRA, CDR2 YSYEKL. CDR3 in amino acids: CASSQQVNQPQHF. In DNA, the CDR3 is TGCGCCAGCAGCCAGCAGGTAAATCAGCCCCAGCATTTT.

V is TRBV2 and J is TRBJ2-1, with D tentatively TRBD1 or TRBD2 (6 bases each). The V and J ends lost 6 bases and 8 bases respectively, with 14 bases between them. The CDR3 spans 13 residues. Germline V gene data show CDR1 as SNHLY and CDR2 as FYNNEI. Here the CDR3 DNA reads TGTGCCAGCAGCCCGACTAGGGGGGATGAGCAGTTCTTC. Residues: CASSPTRGDEQFF.

The CDR3 spells CASSFAGVYNEQFF. Here the CDR3 DNA reads TGTGCCAGCAGCTTCGCGGGGGTTTACAATGAGCAGTTCTTC. The chain couples TRBV7-2 to TRBJ2-1; 7 positions match TRBD2. Per the germline V gene, CDR1 is SGHTA and CDR2 is FQGNSA. The junction had 3 bases not matched to a gene; V was cut back by 3 bases and J by 4 bases. The CDR3 is made up of 14 amino acids.

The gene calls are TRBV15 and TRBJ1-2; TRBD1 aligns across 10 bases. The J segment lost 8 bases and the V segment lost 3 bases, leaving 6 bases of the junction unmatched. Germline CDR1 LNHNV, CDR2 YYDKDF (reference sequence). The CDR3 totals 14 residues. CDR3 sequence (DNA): TGTGCCACCAGCAGTGGGGGACAGGGGCAAGGCTACACCTTC. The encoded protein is CATSSGGQGQGYTF.

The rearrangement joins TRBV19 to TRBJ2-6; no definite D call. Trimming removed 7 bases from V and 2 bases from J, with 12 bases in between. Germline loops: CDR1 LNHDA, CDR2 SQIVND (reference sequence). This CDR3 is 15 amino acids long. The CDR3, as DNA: TGTGCCAGTATGAGGCTACAAGCTGGGGCCAACGTCCTGACTTTC. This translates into CASMRLQAGANVLTF.

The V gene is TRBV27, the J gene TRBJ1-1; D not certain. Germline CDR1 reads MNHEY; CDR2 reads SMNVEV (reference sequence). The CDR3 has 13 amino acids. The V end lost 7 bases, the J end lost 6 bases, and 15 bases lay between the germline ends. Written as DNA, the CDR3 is TGTGCCAGCATGACTCGGGCTAAGGCTGAAGCTTTCTTT. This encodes CASMTRAKAEAFF.

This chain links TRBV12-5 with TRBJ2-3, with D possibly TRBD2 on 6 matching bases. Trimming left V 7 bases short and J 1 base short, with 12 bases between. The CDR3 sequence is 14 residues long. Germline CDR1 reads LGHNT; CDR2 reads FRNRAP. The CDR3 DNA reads TGTGCTAGTGTTCGACAGCGGGGCACAGATACGCAGTATTTT. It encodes CASVRQRGTDTQYF.

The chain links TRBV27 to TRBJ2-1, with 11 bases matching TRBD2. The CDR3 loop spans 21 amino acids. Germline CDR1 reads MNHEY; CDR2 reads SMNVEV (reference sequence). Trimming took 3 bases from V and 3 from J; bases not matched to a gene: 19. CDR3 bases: TGTGCCAGCAGTTTGGGGCCCTACGGTAGCGGGAGGGCCGGGAACTACAATGAGCAGTTCTTC. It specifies CASSLGPYGSGRAGNYNEQFF.

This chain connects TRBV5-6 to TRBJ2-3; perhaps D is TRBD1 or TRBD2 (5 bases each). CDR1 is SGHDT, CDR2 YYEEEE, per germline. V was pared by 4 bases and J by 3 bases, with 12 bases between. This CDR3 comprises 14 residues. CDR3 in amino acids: CASSQGPLTDTQYF. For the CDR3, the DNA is TGTGCCAGCAGCCAGGGACCCCTGACAGATACGCAGTATTTT.

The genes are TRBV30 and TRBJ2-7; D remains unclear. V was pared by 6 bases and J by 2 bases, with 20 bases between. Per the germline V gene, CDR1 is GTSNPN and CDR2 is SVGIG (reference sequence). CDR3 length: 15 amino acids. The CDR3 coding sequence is TGTGCCTGCCCACCTTTCTCCGGGCCACCCTACGAGCAGTACTTC. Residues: CACPPFSGPPYEQYF.

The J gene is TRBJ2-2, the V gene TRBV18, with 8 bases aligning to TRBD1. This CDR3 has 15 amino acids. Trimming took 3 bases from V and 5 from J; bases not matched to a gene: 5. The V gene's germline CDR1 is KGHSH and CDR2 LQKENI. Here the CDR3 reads CASSPGRGRTGELFF. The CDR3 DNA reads TGTGCCAGCTCACCGGGCAGGGGGCGGACCGGGGAGCTGTTTTTT.

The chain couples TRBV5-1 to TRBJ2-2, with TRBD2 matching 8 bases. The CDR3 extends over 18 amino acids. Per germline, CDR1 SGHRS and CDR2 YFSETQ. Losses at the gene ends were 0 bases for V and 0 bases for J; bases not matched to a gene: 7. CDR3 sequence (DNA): TGCGCCAGCAGCTTGGTCCCCGGGACTAGGGCGAACACCGGGGAGCTGTTTTTT. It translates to CASSLVPGTRANTGELFF.

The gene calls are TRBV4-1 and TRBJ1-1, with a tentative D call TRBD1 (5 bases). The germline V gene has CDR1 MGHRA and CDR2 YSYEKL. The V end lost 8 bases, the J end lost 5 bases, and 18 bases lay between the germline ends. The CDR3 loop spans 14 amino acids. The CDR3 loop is CASRTMRGGTEAFF. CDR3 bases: TGCGCCAGCCGCACTATGAGGGGCGGGACTGAAGCTTTCTTT.

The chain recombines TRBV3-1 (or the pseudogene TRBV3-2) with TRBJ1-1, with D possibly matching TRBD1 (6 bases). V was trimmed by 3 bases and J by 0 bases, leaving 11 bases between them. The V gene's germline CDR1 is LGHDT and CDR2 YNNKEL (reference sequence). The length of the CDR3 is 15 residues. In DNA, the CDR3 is TGTGCCAGCAGCCAGGGTCCAGGGGTGAACACTGAAGCTTTCTTT. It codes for CASSQGPGVNTEAFF.

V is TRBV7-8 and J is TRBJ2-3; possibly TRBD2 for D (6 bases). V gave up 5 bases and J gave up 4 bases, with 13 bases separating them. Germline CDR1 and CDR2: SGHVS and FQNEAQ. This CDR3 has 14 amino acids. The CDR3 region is CASSPGGAPDTQYF. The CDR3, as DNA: TGTGCCAGCAGCCCCGGCGGGGCCCCAGATACGCAGTATTTT.